This T cell receptor (beta chain) originates from a study of human T cells and chemical hapten exposure. Background on the study: Across its roughly 22 weeks, the study gave patients weekly diphenylcyclopropenone doses to the scalp. On the upper back, patch tests were applied with 0.01% DPC and read at 6 days.

Study conclusions and caveats: Once DPC sensitization occurred, TCRs above 1 in 1000 frequency showed no change.

Per the original data handling: A per-sample median of around 100,000 TCRs was observed, with a range of about 20,000 to 690,600. MiXCR was run by TCRdb on the RACE reads, yielding one entry per CDR3 protein. TCRdb's processing, not the authors', yielded these V and J calls. Altogether fewer than 200,000 distinct CDR3 sequences are present, more than 20% being singletons, with the ten largest covering under 7%. The sample's time point: patch test 1, 2 weeks after DPC sensitization. The treatment here: therapeutic diphenylcyclopropenone sensitization with weekly scalp DPC. Comments on this clonotype: What it recognizes is unknown.

The material sequenced was whole blood, taken in connection with sensitization to the hapten diphenylcyclopropenone (DPC). This TCR derives from a woman in her forties or fifties with alopecia areata. Some clones in this sample may be carry-over from other donors' samples.

The DNA for the CDR3 is TGTGCCATCAGAGGCCTACGCACAGATACGCAGTATTTT. This encodes CAIRGLRTDTQYF. This chain connects TRBV10-3 to TRBJ2-3, with D unresolved. Germline V gene data show CDR1 as ENHRY and CDR2 as SYGVKD. This CDR3 spans 13 amino acids. With 6 bases removed from V and 1 base from J, the gap between germline ends came to 8 bases.